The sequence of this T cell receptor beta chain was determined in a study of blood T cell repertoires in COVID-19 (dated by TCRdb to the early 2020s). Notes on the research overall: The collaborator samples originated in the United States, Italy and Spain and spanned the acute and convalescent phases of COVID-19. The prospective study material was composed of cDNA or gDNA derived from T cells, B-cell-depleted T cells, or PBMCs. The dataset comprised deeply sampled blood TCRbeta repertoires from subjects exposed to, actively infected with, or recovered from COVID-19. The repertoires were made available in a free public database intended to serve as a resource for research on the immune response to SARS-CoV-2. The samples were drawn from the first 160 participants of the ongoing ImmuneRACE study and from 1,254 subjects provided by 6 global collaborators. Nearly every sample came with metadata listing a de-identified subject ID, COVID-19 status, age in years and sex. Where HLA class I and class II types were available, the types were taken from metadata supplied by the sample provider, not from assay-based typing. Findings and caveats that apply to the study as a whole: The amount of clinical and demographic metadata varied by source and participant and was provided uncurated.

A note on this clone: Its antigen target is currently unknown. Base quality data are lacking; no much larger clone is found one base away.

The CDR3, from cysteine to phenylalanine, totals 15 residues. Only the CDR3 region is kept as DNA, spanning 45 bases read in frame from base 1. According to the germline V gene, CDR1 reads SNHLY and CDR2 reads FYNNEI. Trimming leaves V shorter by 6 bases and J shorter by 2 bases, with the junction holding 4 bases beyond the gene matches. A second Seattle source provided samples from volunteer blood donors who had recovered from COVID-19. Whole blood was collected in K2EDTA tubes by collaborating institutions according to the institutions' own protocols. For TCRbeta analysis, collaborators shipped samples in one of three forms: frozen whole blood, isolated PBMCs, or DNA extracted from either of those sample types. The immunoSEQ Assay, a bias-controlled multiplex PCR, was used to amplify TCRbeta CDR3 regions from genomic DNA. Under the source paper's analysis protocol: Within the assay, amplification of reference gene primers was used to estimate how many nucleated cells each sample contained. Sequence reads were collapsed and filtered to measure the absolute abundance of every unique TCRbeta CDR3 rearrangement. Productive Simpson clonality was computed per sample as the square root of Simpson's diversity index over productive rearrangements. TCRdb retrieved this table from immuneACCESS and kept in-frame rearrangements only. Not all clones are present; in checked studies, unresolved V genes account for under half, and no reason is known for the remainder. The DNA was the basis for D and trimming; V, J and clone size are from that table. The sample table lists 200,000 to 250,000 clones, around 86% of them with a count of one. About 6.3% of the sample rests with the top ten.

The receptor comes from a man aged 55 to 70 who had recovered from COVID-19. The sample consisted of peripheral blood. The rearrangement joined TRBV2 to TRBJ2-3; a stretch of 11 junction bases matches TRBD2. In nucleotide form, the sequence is TGTGCCAGCAGGAGACTAGCGGGGAACACAGATACGCAGTATTTT. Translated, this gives CASRRLAGNTDTQYF.